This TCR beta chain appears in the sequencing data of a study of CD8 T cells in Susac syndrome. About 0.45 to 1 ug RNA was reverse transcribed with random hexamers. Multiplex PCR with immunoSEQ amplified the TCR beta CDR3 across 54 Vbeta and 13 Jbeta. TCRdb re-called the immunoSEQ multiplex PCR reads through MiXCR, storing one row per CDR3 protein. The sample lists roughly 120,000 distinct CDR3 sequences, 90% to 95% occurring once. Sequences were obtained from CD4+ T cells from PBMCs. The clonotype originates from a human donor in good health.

CDR3 DNA: TGTGCCAGCAGTTCGACTAGCGAGACCCAGTACTTC. It encodes CASSSTSETQYF. The genes are TRBV6-5 and TRBJ2-5, with 7 bases fitting TRBD2. V shed 4 bases, J shed 5 bases, and the junction held 1 base outside the gene matches. The CDR3 runs to 12 residues. Per germline, CDR1 MNHEY and CDR2 SVGAGI.